Below are 30 T cell receptor beta chains sequenced from a single sample in a study of CD8 T cells in ankylosing spondylitis (dated by TCRdb to 2017 to 2019). The library was obtained by 5' RACE. Instrument on record: Illumina HiSeq 2500. TCRdb reran the public reads through fastp at Q25 and MiXCR, keeping productive beta chains. Each entry merges the rows of one CDR3 protein and shows their most common DNA and genes. This sample lists roughly 190,000 distinct CDR3 sequences; 9.5% to 15% were detected once. Approximately 16% of the sample rests with the top ten. Specimen: blood, either unsorted or a sorted T cell fraction (not recorded which). Every receptor here comes from a male donor with ankylosing spondylitis or in good health (not recorded which).

This clonotype appeared many times. The V call is TRBV25-1, the J call TRBJ2-5; D possibly corresponds to TRBD2 (5 bases). V was pared by 7 bases and J by 2 bases, with 8 bases between. The CDR3 sequence is 12 residues long. Germline-derived CDR1 and CDR2 are MGHDK and SYGVNS. The CDR3 is CASTPGQETQYF. CDR3 bases: TGTGCCAGCACCCCGGGGCAAGAGACCCAGTACTTC. The variable domain in full, completed from reference TRBV25-1 and TRBJ2-5, reads EADIYQTPRYLVIGTGKKITLECSQTMGHDKMYWYQQDPGMELHLIHYSYGVNSTEKGDLSSESTVSRIRTEHFPLTLESARPSHTSQYLCASTPGQETQYFGPGTRLLVL.

This clonotype was observed a handful of times. This sequence joins TRBV27 and TRBJ2-1; D perhaps matches TRBD2 (6 bases). Germline V lookup: CDR1 MNHEY, CDR2 SMNVEV (reference sequence). Trimming cost V 3 bases and J 0 bases, with 9 bases left between them. CDR3 length: 15 residues. CDR3 nucleotides: TGTGCCAGCAGTTTCGGAGGGTTCTCCTACAATGAGCAGTTCTTC. Amino acids: CASSFGGFSYNEQFF.

This clonotype was recorded at least ten times. The chain couples TRBV7-6 to TRBJ2-7; 9 bases are shared with TRBD1. The V gene's germline CDR1 is SGHVS and CDR2 FNYEAQ. The CDR3 covers 14 residues. V lost 4 bases, J lost 7 bases, and 8 bases stayed unmatched. For the CDR3, the DNA is TGTGCCAGCAGCTCACGGGACAGGGTTCTGGAGCAGTACTTC. This sequence encodes CASSSRDRVLEQYF. Combining the CDR3 with reference TRBV7-6 and TRBJ2-7 gives the whole variable domain GAGVSQSPRYKVTKRGQDVALRCDPISGHVSLYWYRQALGQGPEFLTYFNYEAQQDKSGLPNDRFSAERPEGSISTLTIQRTEQRDSAMYRCASSSRDRVLEQYFGPGTRLTVT.

In its sample, this clonotype was seen many times. J is TRBJ2-7 and V is TRBV5-1; 8 bases fit TRBD1. In germline, CDR1 is SGHRS, CDR2 YFSETQ. J gave up 3 bases and V 4 bases, and 6 bases lay outside the gene matches. The CDR3 loop spans 14 amino acids. The CDR3 reads CASSGDRFFYEQYF. In nucleotides, the CDR3 is TGCGCCAGCAGCGGGGACAGGTTTTTCTACGAGCAGTACTTC.

DNA for the CDR3: TGTGCCAGCAGTGTGTTAGCGGGAGAGGTAGAGACCCAGTACTTC. It codes for CASSVLAGEVETQYF. The chain joins TRBV6-1 to TRBJ2-5; 9 positions agree with TRBD2. The V and J ends lost 4 bases and 4 bases, in that order; junction bases with no gene match: 7. CDR1 MNHNS and CDR2 SASEGT come from the germline V gene. This CDR3 is 15 amino acids long.

This clonotype was observed a few times. The chain has TRBV12-3 or TRBV12-4 and TRBJ2-5; 12 nucleotides agree with TRBD1. The CDR3 loop spans 15 amino acids. Losses at the gene ends were 3 bases for V and 4 bases for J; bases not matched to a gene: 3. The CDR3 region is CASSFGTGGPETQYF. In DNA form, the CDR3 reads TGTGCCAGCAGTTTTGGGACAGGGGGCCCAGAGACCCAGTACTTC.

This clonotype was seen only a few times. This chain joins TRBV5-1 and TRBJ2-7, with a weak D call TRBD1 (6 bases). CDR3 length equals 13 residues. V lost 7 bases, J lost 2 bases, and 13 bases lay in between. CDR1 and CDR2 (germline): SGHRS, YFSETQ. CDR3: CASRDTYTYEQYF. CDR3 nucleotide sequence: TGCGCCAGCCGGGACACATATACCTACGAGCAGTACTTC.

This clonotype was recorded a few times. The genes are TRBV11-2 and TRBJ2-1; 11 bases are a match to TRBD2. The CDR3 totals 15 residues. Germline CDR1 reads SGHAT; CDR2 reads FQNNGV. With V trimmed by 6 bases and J by 5 bases, 6 bases remained unmatched. The CDR3 DNA reads TGTGCCAGCAGTCTTAGCGGGGGGGACGACAATGAGCAGTTCTTC. Its translation: CASSLSGGDDNEQFF. Together with reference TRBV11-2 and TRBJ2-1, the CDR3 gives the full variable domain: EAGVAQSPRYKIIEKRQSVAFWCNPISGHATLYWYQQILGQGPKLLIQFQNNGVVDDSQLPKDRFSAERLKGVDSTLKIQPAKLEDSAVYLCASSLSGGDDNEQFFGPGTRLTVL.

This clonotype was detected a few times. This chain connects TRBV4-1 to TRBJ1-1; D remains unclear. V lost 3 bases, J lost 6 bases, and 14 bases lay in between. In germline, CDR1 is MGHRA, CDR2 YSYEKL. The CDR3 totals 14 residues. The CDR3 here is CASSQVGFWSEAFF. Here the CDR3 DNA reads TGCGCCAGCAGCCAGGTTGGGTTTTGGTCTGAAGCTTTCTTT.

Of note for this clonotype: A much more abundant neighbour one base away suggests this may be a read error. Given the absence of the conserved phenylalanine or tryptophan at the CDR3 end, a read error is likely. The gene calls are TRBV5-1 and TRBJ1-1; D remains unclear. The germline V gene encodes CDR1 SGHRS and CDR2 YFSETQ. Trimming took off 4 bases at V and 7 bases at J, with 14 bases between the two ends. The CDR3 totals 13 residues. CDR3 DNA: TGCGCCAGCAGCCGAACGCTCCGACGTGAAGCTTTCTTA. This codes for CASSRTLRREAFL.

This chain connects TRBV5-1 to TRBJ2-4; 8 positions agree with TRBD2. The CDR3 is 16 amino acids. Germline V gene lookup returns CDR1 SGHRS and CDR2 YFSETQ. V trimming: 4 bases; J trimming: 6 bases; junction bases outside the gene matches: 12. CDR3 in amino acids: CASSHPPGLGINIQYF. The CDR3 DNA sequence: TGCGCCAGCAGCCATCCCCCGGGACTAGGAATAAACATTCAGTACTTC.

This clonotype was counted only a few times. This sequence joins TRBV20-1 and TRBJ2-7; TRBD1 agrees at 10 bases. J lost 6 bases, V lost 5 bases, and 13 bases had no gene match. Germline lookup yields CDR1 DFQATT and CDR2 SNEGSKA (reference sequence). CDR3 length: 15 residues. The CDR3 reads CSAYSSLTGGFEQYF. DNA of the CDR3: TGCAGTGCTTATTCTTCTCTGACAGGGGGCTTCGAGCAGTACTTC.

The chain employs TRBV6-1 and TRBJ2-5; 11 bases fit TRBD2. V was pared by 6 bases and J by 0 bases, with 9 bases of the junction left unmatched. The CDR3 consists of 17 residues. Germline V gene sequence: CDR1 MNHNS, CDR2 SASEGT. CDR3 DNA sequence: TGTGCCAGCAGAGATATTAGGACTAGCGGGTACCAAGAGACCCAGTACTTC. Encoded protein: CASRDIRTSGYQETQYF.

The J gene is TRBJ2-1, the V gene TRBV27; D is undetermined. The CDR3 is 13 residues long. Germline V gene data show CDR1 as MNHEY and CDR2 as SMNVEV (reference sequence). Trimming removed 0 bases from V and 7 bases from J, with 7 bases in between. Here the CDR3 DNA reads TGTGCCAGCAGTTTATCTCGCCTGAATGAGCAGTTCTTC. Translated, it gives CASSLSRLNEQFF.

This clonotype has a count of ten or more. The rearrangement joins TRBV14 to TRBJ2-5; D is perhaps TRBD1 (6 bases). Per germline, CDR1 SGHDN and CDR2 FVKESK. V shed 3 bases and J shed 5 bases, with 16 bases lying between them. This CDR3 contains 15 residues. Here the CDR3 reads CASSQFRGKEETQYF. The CDR3, as DNA: TGTGCCAGCAGCCAGTTTAGGGGGAAGGAGGAGACCCAGTACTTC.

This clonotype was recorded at least ten times. The J gene is TRBJ2-1, the V gene TRBV27, with 12 bases identical to TRBD1. Trimming cost V 4 bases and J 7 bases; bases outside gene matches: 5. This CDR3 comprises 15 residues. Per the germline V gene, CDR1 is MNHEY and CDR2 is SMNVEV (reference sequence). The CDR3 loop is CASSSGTGGRNEQFF. In DNA form, the CDR3 reads TGTGCCAGCAGTTCCGGGACAGGGGGCCGGAATGAGCAGTTCTTC.

This clonotype has more than one count but fewer than ten. The chain uses TRBV2 and TRBJ1-1; D might be TRBD1 (6 bases). Deletions cut 3 bases from V and 1 base from J, with 15 bases between. Germline CDR1 SNHLY, CDR2 FYNNEI. The length of the CDR3 is 16 residues. The CDR3 reads CASSEVGQGGNTEAFF. DNA for the CDR3: TGTGCCAGCAGTGAGGTGGGTCAAGGGGGGAACACTGAAGCTTTCTTT.

This clonotype was recorded once. The chain employs TRBV7-9 and TRBJ1-4; 7 nucleotides align to TRBD1. From germline, CDR1 is SEHNR and CDR2 FQNEAQ (reference sequence). This CDR3 comprises 13 residues. The V gene end was trimmed by 6 bases and the J gene end by 5 bases; junction bases not matched to a gene: 3. CDR3 coding DNA: TGTGCCAGCAGTCGGGACAGCAATGAAAAACTGTTTTTT. Translation: CASSRDSNEKLFF.

The chain links TRBV5-1 to TRBJ1-1, with D maybe TRBD1 (6 bases). CDR1 SGHRS and CDR2 YFSETQ come from the germline V gene. This CDR3 is built from 17 residues. Trimming left V 0 bases short and J 1 base short, with 16 bases between. The CDR3 coding sequence is TGCGCCAGCAGCTTGGCTTATGATACAGGGCAGAACACTGAAGCTTTCTTT. It yields the protein CASSLAYDTGQNTEAFF.

The sample holds a few counts of this clonotype. The genes are TRBV5-1 and TRBJ2-7, with D possibly being TRBD2 (5 bases). Germline values: CDR1 SGHRS, CDR2 YFSETQ. The CDR3 runs to 14 residues. V was clipped by 4 bases and J by 4 bases, with 15 bases between them. CDR3 residues: CASSTDPTGYEQYF. In nucleotides, the CDR3 is TGCGCCAGCAGCACGGACCCCACGGGGTACGAGCAGTACTTC.

This clonotype was recorded many times. This rearrangement joins TRBV29-1 to TRBJ2-7; D may correspond to TRBD1 or TRBD2 (5 bases each). This CDR3 has 13 amino acids. The ends were cut back, 7 bases at V and 0 bases at J, with 13 bases in the middle. Germline CDR1 reads SQVTM; CDR2 reads ANQGSEA. CDR3 protein: CSALGPRSYEQYF. DNA of the CDR3: TGCAGCGCCTTGGGACCCCGCTCCTACGAGCAGTACTTC.

V gene TRBV19 combines with J gene TRBJ2-7, with 9 bases fitting TRBD2. The CDR3 totals 14 residues. CDR1 and CDR2 (germline): LNHDA, SQIVND (reference sequence). Losses at the gene ends were 5 bases for V and 3 bases for J; bases not matched to a gene: 5. CDR3 residues: CASSPGLARYEQYF. DNA for the CDR3: TGTGCCAGTAGTCCGGGACTAGCTCGCTACGAGCAGTACTTC.

This clonotype was counted at least ten times. The chain recombines TRBV4-1 with TRBJ2-5, with a weak D call TRBD2 (5 bases). The CDR3 runs to 16 residues. Trimming pared 1 base from V and 2 bases from J, leaving 14 bases between. CDR1 and CDR2 (germline): MGHRA, YSYEKL. CDR3 DNA sequence: TGCGCCAGCAGCCAAGGAGGAGGAGGTACTCAAGAGACCCAGTACTTC. Protein sequence: CASSQGGGGTQETQYF.

This chain uses TRBV10-2 with TRBJ1-4; the match to TRBD1 covers 9 bases. V lost 5 bases to trimming and J lost 7 bases; unmatched junction nucleotides: 11. The length of the CDR3 is 16 residues. Per germline, CDR1 WSHSY and CDR2 SAAADI. DNA of the CDR3: TGCGCCAGCAGTACCGGGGGGACAGGGCTTCCTGAAAAACTGTTTTTT. It codes for CASSTGGTGLPEKLFF.

The J gene is TRBJ2-7, the V gene TRBV29-1; D assignment may be TRBD1 or TRBD2 (5 bases each). Trimming removed 1 base from V and 2 bases from J, with 9 bases in between. The CDR3 sequence is 13 residues long. Germline V gives CDR1 SQVTM, CDR2 ANQGSEA. The CDR3 coding sequence is TGCAGCGTTGAAGCGGGGCAGCCCTACGAGCAGTACTTC. Protein: CSVEAGQPYEQYF.

The chain's CDR3 is CAISDASGGASSYNEQFF. CDR3 sequence (DNA): TGTGCCATCAGTGACGCTAGCGGGGGGGCTAGCTCCTACAATGAGCAGTTCTTC. This chain joins TRBV10-3 and TRBJ2-1, with 12 bases aligning to TRBD2. The V segment lost 3 bases and the J segment 0 bases; nucleotides outside the gene matches: 6. Germline V gene data show CDR1 as ENHRY and CDR2 as SYGVKD. CDR3 size: 18 residues.

The CDR3 spells CASSLGTEEETQYF. CDR3 DNA: TGTGCCAGCAGCTTAGGGACAGAAGAAGAGACCCAGTACTTC. The chain joins TRBV7-7 to TRBJ2-5, with D perhaps TRBD1 (6 bases). The germline CDR1 and CDR2 sequences are SSHAT and FNYEAQ (reference sequence). This CDR3 comprises 14 residues. Trimming left V 1 base short and J 3 bases short, with 9 bases between.

This clonotype was picked up one time. This may be a read error: a much more frequent sequence differs by one nucleotide. V usage is TRBV24-1 and J usage is TRBJ2-1; 7 bases fit TRBD1. Per the germline V gene, CDR1 is KGHDR and CDR2 is SFDVKD. This CDR3 is 17 amino acids long. The CDR3 sequence is CATSDAPETGLRNGQFF. The CDR3 region has the DNA TGTGCCACCAGTGATGCCCCCGAGACAGGGTTAAGAAATGGGCAGTTCTTC.

In this sample, this clonotype turned up a few times. CDR3: CASTSGREPYNEQFF. DNA of the CDR3: TGTGCCAGCACCTCCGGACGGGAACCCTACAATGAGCAGTTCTTC. V is TRBV28 and J is TRBJ2-1; TRBD2 is a possible D gene (5 bases). This CDR3 region has 15 residues. CDR1 and CDR2 (germline): MDHEN, SYDVKM. V was trimmed by 7 bases and J by 2 bases, leaving 15 bases between them.

There are many counts of this clonotype. The gene calls are TRBV15 and TRBJ2-7; TRBD1 is a possible D gene (6 bases). Trimming cost V 1 base and J 6 bases, with 10 bases left between them. The germline V gene encodes CDR1 LNHNV and CDR2 YYDKDF (reference sequence). The CDR3 is made up of 13 amino acids. The CDR3 region is CATSRGQATEQYF. CDR3 in DNA: TGTGCCACCAGCAGAGGACAGGCAACCGAGCAGTACTTC.